These T cell receptor beta chains were read from a single sample in a study of STAT3 mutations in large granular lymphocyte leukemia. The protocol was immunoSEQ multiplex PCR, while the TCRdb copy is restricted to in-frame clones and leaves out a portion. The sample yields 40,000 to 50,000 clones, roughly 77% seen once. The sample comprised PBMCs. Receptors originate from a human donor with T large granular lymphocyte leukemia. Some clones in this sample may be carry-over from other donors' samples. Each CDR3 is given with its conserved first and last residue. A D gene is named only where the DNA matches it firmly. Some rows have no size entry. The others give once, few or many, or a class for an expanded clone.

j_gene: TRBJ2-5
d_gene: .
v_gene: TRBV11-3
abundance: .
CDR3aa: CASSLGAQETQYF
CDR3nt: TGTGCCAGCAGCTTAGGGGCCCAAGAGACCCAGTACTTC

j_gene: TRBJ2-7
d_gene: TRBD1
v_gene: TRBV5-4
abundance: .
CDR3aa: CASSQGDRGFEQYF
CDR3nt: TGTGCCAGCAGCCAGGGGGACAGGGGGTTCGAGCAGTACTTC

j_gene: TRBJ2-3
d_gene: .
v_gene: TRBV28
abundance: .
CDR3aa: CASTSLADTQYF
CDR3nt: TGTGCCAGCACCTCACTAGCAGATACGCAGTATTTT

j_gene: TRBJ2-2
d_gene: TRBD2
v_gene: TRBV2
abundance: .
CDR3aa: CASSEVGGGADGELFF
CDR3nt: TGTGCCAGCAGTGAGGTCGGCGGGGGGGCCGACGGGGAGCTGTTTTTT

j_gene: TRBJ1-3
d_gene: .
v_gene: TRBV28
abundance: .
CDR3aa: CASSLYPDPNTIYF
CDR3nt: TGTGCCAGCAGTTTATACCCCGATCCGAACACCATATATTTT

j_gene: TRBJ1-4
d_gene: .
v_gene: TRBV7-6
abundance: .
CDR3aa: CASRAALNEKLFF
CDR3nt: TGTGCCAGCAGGGCAGCCCTTAATGAAAAACTGTTTTTT

j_gene: TRBJ2-7
d_gene: TRBD1
v_gene: TRBV27
abundance: .
CDR3aa: CASSLQGAYEQYF
CDR3nt: TGTGCCAGCAGTTTACAGGGGGCCTACGAGCAGTACTTC

j_gene: TRBJ2-5
d_gene: .
v_gene: TRBV12-5
abundance: .
CDR3aa: CASGLNIGAQETQYF
CDR3nt: TGTGCTAGTGGTTTGAATATCGGGGCTCAAGAGACCCAGTACTTC

j_gene: TRBJ1-1
d_gene: TRBD1
v_gene: TRBV11-2
abundance: .
CDR3aa: CASSFPGTGASDTEAFF
CDR3nt: TGTGCCAGCAGCTTTCCCGGGACAGGGGCTAGTGACACTGAAGCTTTCTTT

j_gene: TRBJ1-5
d_gene: .
v_gene: TRBV7-8
abundance: .
CDR3aa: CASSLARRQSNQPQHF
CDR3nt: TGTGCCAGCAGCTTAGCGAGAAGACAGAGCAATCAGCCCCAGCATTTT

j_gene: TRBJ2-5
d_gene: TRBD2
v_gene: TRBV9
abundance: .
CDR3aa: CASSAQPQRGRETQYF
CDR3nt: TGTGCCAGCAGCGCACAGCCTCAGCGGGGTCGTGAGACCCAGTACTTC

j_gene: TRBJ1-1
d_gene: .
v_gene: TRBV27
abundance: .
CDR3aa: CASSKLTGRTEAFF
CDR3nt: TGTGCCAGCAGTAAATTGACGGGGCGGACTGAAGCTTTCTTT

j_gene: TRBJ2-3
d_gene: TRBD2
v_gene: TRBV7-2
abundance: .
CDR3aa: CASSLGLAGAGTDTQYF
CDR3nt: TGTGCCAGCAGCTTAGGACTAGCGGGGGCCGGCACAGATACGCAGTATTTT

j_gene: TRBJ2-1
d_gene: TRBD2
v_gene: TRBV9
abundance: .
CDR3aa: CASSVGGGRANEQFF
CDR3nt: TGTGCCAGCAGCGTAGGCGGCGGGAGAGCGAATGAGCAGTTCTTC

j_gene: TRBJ2-7
d_gene: TRBD1
v_gene: TRBV4-3
abundance: .
CDR3aa: CASSQTQGAPYEQYF
CDR3nt: TGCGCCAGCAGCCAGACACAGGGGGCGCCCTACGAGCAGTACTTC

j_gene: TRBJ2-7
d_gene: .
v_gene: TRBV28
abundance: .
CDR3aa: CASSLQVSYEQYF
CDR3nt: TGTGCCAGCAGTTTACAGGTTTCCTACGAGCAGTACTTC

j_gene: TRBJ1-3
d_gene: .
v_gene: TRBV29-1
abundance: .
CDR3aa: CSVVRDTAGNTIYF
CDR3nt: TGCAGCGTCGTCCGGGACACAGCTGGAAACACCATATATTTT

j_gene: TRBJ2-2
d_gene: TRBD1
v_gene: TRBV5-1
abundance: .
CDR3aa: CASSPRPGTVGSGELFF
CDR3nt: TGCGCCAGCAGCCCGCGCCCGGGGACAGTAGGATCCGGGGAGCTGTTTTTT

j_gene: TRBJ1-6
d_gene: TRBD1
v_gene: TRBV30
abundance: few
CDR3aa: CAWSRQGQGSPLHF
CDR3nt: TGTGCCTGGAGCCGACAGGGACAGGGTTCACCCCTCCACTTT

j_gene: TRBJ1-1
d_gene: .
v_gene: TRBV28
abundance: .
CDR3aa: CASSWDGNTEAFF
CDR3nt: TGTGCCAGCAGTTGGGACGGGAACACTGAAGCTTTCTTT

j_gene: TRBJ2-6
d_gene: .
v_gene: TRBV27
abundance: few
CDR3aa: CATYSSGANVLTF
CDR3nt: TGTGCCACCTATTCCTCTGGGGCCAACGTCCTGACTTTC

j_gene: TRBJ2-5
d_gene: .
v_gene: TRBV6-5
abundance: few
CDR3aa: CASSPRTRTETQYF
CDR3nt: TGTGCCAGCAGTCCGAGGACTCGTACAGAGACCCAGTACTTC

j_gene: TRBJ2-5
d_gene: .
v_gene: TRBV5-1
abundance: .
CDR3aa: CASSLRDRGGQETQYF
CDR3nt: TGCGCCAGCAGCTTGAGGGACCGGGGAGGCCAAGAGACCCAGTACTTC

j_gene: TRBJ1-5
d_gene: .
v_gene: TRBV15
abundance: .
CDR3aa: CATSRVGAGNQPQHF
CDR3nt: TGTGCCACCAGCAGGGTTGGAGCAGGGAATCAGCCCCAGCATTTT

j_gene: TRBJ1-2
d_gene: .
v_gene: TRBV4-2
abundance: .
CDR3aa: CASSQPGTTNYGYTF
CDR3nt: TGTGCCAGCAGCCAACCCGGGACAACTAACTATGGCTACACCTTC

j_gene: TRBJ1-3
d_gene: .
v_gene: TRBV6-6
abundance: .
CDR3aa: CASSRMGPRSGNTIYF
CDR3nt: TGTGCCAGCAGTCGTATGGGACCGCGCTCTGGAAACACCATATATTTT

j_gene: TRBJ2-5
d_gene: TRBD2
v_gene: TRBV18
abundance: .
CDR3aa: CASSPGLAGAQETQYF
CDR3nt: TGTGCCAGCTCACCGGGGCTAGCGGGGGCTCAAGAGACCCAGTACTTC

j_gene: TRBJ2-5
d_gene: TRBD2
v_gene: TRBV5-1
abundance: .
CDR3aa: CASSLQRGPQETQYF
CDR3nt: TGCGCCAGCAGCCTTCAGCGGGGACCTCAAGAGACCCAGTACTTC

j_gene: TRBJ2-2
d_gene: .
v_gene: TRBV5-4
abundance: .
CDR3aa: CASTPGVEDTGELFF
CDR3nt: TGTGCCAGCACCCCCGGGGTAGAGGACACCGGGGAGCTGTTTTTT

j_gene: TRBJ1-5
d_gene: .
v_gene: TRBV19
abundance: .
CDR3aa: CASSPLGGMGNQPQHF
CDR3nt: TGTGCCAGTAGTCCCCTTGGCGGAATGGGCAATCAGCCCCAGCATTTT

j_gene: TRBJ2-7
d_gene: .
v_gene: TRBV4-1
abundance: few
CDR3aa: CASSPGPSYEQYF
CDR3nt: TGCGCCAGCAGTCCGGGACCCTCCTACGAGCAGTACTTC

j_gene: TRBJ1-1
d_gene: .
v_gene: TRBV6-1
abundance: .
CDR3aa: CASSAGARNTEAFF
CDR3nt: TGTGCCAGCAGTGCAGGGGCAAGGAACACTGAAGCTTTCTTT

j_gene: TRBJ1-2
d_gene: .
v_gene: TRBV4-2
abundance: .
CDR3aa: CASSQDRAGGAHGYTF
CDR3nt: TGTGCCAGCAGCCAAGATCGAGCGGGGGGCGCACATGGCTACACCTTC

j_gene: TRBJ1-3
d_gene: .
v_gene: TRBV19
abundance: .
CDR3aa: CASSLGVRNGNTIYF
CDR3nt: TGTGCCAGTAGTTTAGGTGTCCGGAATGGAAACACCATATATTTT

j_gene: TRBJ2-5
d_gene: .
v_gene: TRBV7-2
abundance: .
CDR3aa: CASSLVGGTAKETQYF
CDR3nt: TGTGCCAGCAGCTTAGTCGGCGGGACAGCAAAAGAGACCCAGTACTTC

j_gene: TRBJ1-6
d_gene: .
v_gene: TRBV28
abundance: .
CDR3aa: CASSFPQGLESYNSPLHF
CDR3nt: TGTGCCAGCAGTTTCCCGCAGGGGCTCGAGTCCTATAATTCACCCCTCCACTTT

j_gene: TRBJ1-1
d_gene: .
v_gene: TRBV5-1
abundance: .
CDR3aa: CASSLAVGVYTEAFF
CDR3nt: TGCGCCAGCAGCTTGGCCGTAGGGGTATACACTGAAGCTTTCTTT

j_gene: TRBJ1-2
d_gene: .
v_gene: TRBV5-1
abundance: once
CDR3aa: CASSTTPVADGYTF
CDR3nt: TGCGCCAGCAGCACAACCCCGGTTGCGGATGGCTACACCTTC

j_gene: TRBJ2-3
d_gene: TRBD1
v_gene: TRBV11-2
abundance: .
CDR3aa: CASSLLQGKDTQYF
CDR3nt: TGTGCCAGCAGCTTATTACAGGGGAAAGATACGCAGTATTTT

j_gene: TRBJ1-2
d_gene: .
v_gene: TRBV27
abundance: .
CDR3aa: CASSLSWQTTNYGYTF
CDR3nt: TGTGCCAGCAGTTTATCATGGCAGACTACTAACTATGGCTACACCTTC

j_gene: TRBJ1-5
d_gene: .
v_gene: TRBV7-2
abundance: .
CDR3aa: CASSSGTRGIITQHF
CDR3nt: TGTGCCAGCAGCTCCGGGACGCGGGGTATCATCACCCAGCATTTT

j_gene: TRBJ1-6
d_gene: .
v_gene: TRBV6-1
abundance: .
CDR3aa: CASSEEGRYNSPLHF
CDR3nt: TGTGCCAGCAGTGAAGAGGGCAGGTATAATTCACCCCTCCACTTT

j_gene: TRBJ1-2
d_gene: TRBD1
v_gene: TRBV5-1
abundance: .
CDR3aa: CASSLEGTGLGYTF
CDR3nt: TGCGCCAGCTCACTTGAGGGGACAGGGCTTGGCTACACCTTC

j_gene: TRBJ1-1
d_gene: .
v_gene: TRBV7-2
abundance: .
CDR3aa: CASSLSRDTEAFF
CDR3nt: TGTGCCAGCAGCCTGAGCAGAGACACTGAAGCTTTCTTT

j_gene: TRBJ2-7
d_gene: .
v_gene: TRBV4-3
abundance: .
CDR3aa: CASSQGPAGPLYEQYF
CDR3nt: TGCGCCAGCAGCCAAGGCCCGGCAGGGCCTCTCTACGAGCAGTACTTC

j_gene: TRBJ1-2
d_gene: TRBD1
v_gene: TRBV6-5
abundance: .
CDR3aa: CASSPQGAHTYGYTF
CDR3nt: TGTGCCAGCAGTCCACAGGGGGCGCACACCTATGGCTACACCTTC

j_gene: TRBJ1-5
d_gene: .
v_gene: TRBV5-5
abundance: .
CDR3aa: CASTRGTDYSNQPQHF
CDR3nt: TGTGCCAGCACCCGGGGCACAGACTATAGCAATCAGCCCCAGCATTTT

j_gene: TRBJ2-2
d_gene: TRBD1
v_gene: TRBV6-6
abundance: .
CDR3aa: CASSLKTGGNGELFF
CDR3nt: TGTGCCAGCAGTCTAAAAACAGGGGGCAACGGGGAGCTGTTTTTT

j_gene: TRBJ1-2
d_gene: .
v_gene: TRBV5-6
abundance: .
CDR3aa: CASSLAGGYGYTF
CDR3nt: TGTGCCAGCAGCTTAGCGGGTGGCTATGGCTACACCTTC

j_gene: TRBJ2-1
d_gene: .
v_gene: TRBV7-9
abundance: .
CDR3aa: CASSVTGSPYNEQFF
CDR3nt: TGTGCCAGCAGCGTCACAGGGTCACCCTACAATGAGCAGTTCTTC

j_gene: TRBJ2-6
d_gene: .
v_gene: TRBV4-3
abundance: .
CDR3aa: CASSQSQRPTGANVLTF
CDR3nt: TGCGCCAGCAGCCAGTCCCAGAGACCCACTGGGGCCAACGTCCTGACTTTC

j_gene: TRBJ1-2
d_gene: .
v_gene: TRBV4-2
abundance: .
CDR3aa: CASSQVNALGDGYTF
CDR3nt: TGTGCCAGCAGCCAAGTCAACGCTCTCGGGGATGGCTACACCTTC

j_gene: TRBJ1-5
d_gene: .
v_gene: TRBV6-5
abundance: .
CDR3aa: CASSPPGPNQPQHF
CDR3nt: TGTGCCAGCAGCCCCCCGGGGCCCAATCAGCCCCAGCATTTT

j_gene: TRBJ1-2
d_gene: TRBD1
v_gene: TRBV6-1
abundance: .
CDR3aa: CASSEETGANYGYTF
CDR3nt: TGTGCCAGCAGTGAAGAGACAGGGGCGAACTATGGCTACACCTTC

j_gene: TRBJ1-1
d_gene: .
v_gene: TRBV6-1
abundance: .
CDR3aa: CASSAGLRYTEAFF
CDR3nt: TGTGCCAGCAGTGCAGGGCTTCGGTACACTGAAGCTTTCTTT